Presented here are 16 T cell receptor beta chains from one specimen sequenced in a study of T cell responses to AZD1222 COVID-19 vaccine. Profiled with immunoSEQ multiplex PCR; TCRdb holds only in-frame clones, not every one. The top ten clones hold 5% to 5.5% of a sample with 150,000 or so clones, about nine tenths of them seen once. The specimen was peripheral blood, collected on day 0 of AZD1222 vaccination. These receptors all come from an adult in good health.

The chain is built from TRBV2 and TRBJ2-2, with unresolved D. The CDR3 contains 15 residues. With 5 bases removed from V and 3 bases from J, the gap between germline ends came to 13 bases. Germline CDR1 and CDR2: SNHLY and FYNNEI. CDR3 region: CASSPSIVHTGELFF. The DNA for the CDR3 is TGTGCCAGCAGTCCTTCGATAGTGCACACCGGGGAGCTGTTTTTT. Based on the CDR3 plus reference TRBV2 and TRBJ2-2, the full variable domain is EPEVTQTPSHQVTQMGQEVILRCVPISNHLYFYWYRQILGQKVEFLVSFYNNEISEKSEIFDDQFSVERPDGSNFTLKIRSTKLEDSAMYFCASSPSIVHTGELFFGEGSRLTVL.

This clone came up a few times. J is TRBJ2-7 and V is TRBV6-2 or TRBV6-3; D remains unclear. The CDR3 covers 12 residues. Germline V gives CDR1 MNHEY, CDR2 SVGEGT. Trimming cost V 6 bases and J 2 bases, with 8 bases left between them. The CDR3 DNA reads as TGTGCCAGCAGCAAGGAGCCCTACGAGCAGTACTTC. This translates into CASSKEPYEQYF.

This chain connects TRBV9 to TRBJ2-1; 14 positions agree with TRBD2. Germline CDR1 is SGDLS and CDR2 is YYNGEE. V trimming: 4 bases; J trimming: 7 bases; junction bases outside the gene matches: 19. The CDR3 length is 20 residues. In nucleotides, the CDR3 is TGTGCCAGCAGCATTAAGCCGGGACTAGCGGGAGAAGTACGGGGAAATGAGCAGTTCTTC. Translating gives CASSIKPGLAGEVRGNEQFF.

This chain links TRBV27 with TRBJ2-2; D is perhaps TRBD1 (5 bases). The CDR3 spans 15 residues. The V end lost 8 bases, the J end lost 5 bases, and 18 bases lay between the germline ends. Germline CDR1 reads MNHEY; CDR2 reads SMNVEV (reference sequence). CDR3 in DNA: TGTGCCAGCCGCCCAGGGCTTATAGGGACCGGGGAGCTGTTTTTT. Translation: CASRPGLIGTGELFF.

V and J are TRBV9 and TRBJ2-7; D may be TRBD2 (6 bases). This CDR3 spans 14 amino acids. Germline V gene sequence: CDR1 SGDLS, CDR2 YYNGEE. Deletions cut 7 bases from V and 0 bases from J, with 14 bases between. The CDR3 DNA reads as TGTGCCAGCTCGACCGGGACTCACTCCTACGAGCAGTACTTC. It specifies CASSTGTHSYEQYF.

The genes are TRBV6-5 and TRBJ2-3, with unresolved D. The CDR3 has 14 amino acids. Trimming took 7 bases from V and 4 from J, leaving 15 bases between them. Germline V gene lookup returns CDR1 MNHEY and CDR2 SVGAGI. CDR3 DNA sequence: TGTGCCAGCACCTCAAGGGATGTCGCAGATACGCAGTATTTT. It translates to CASTSRDVADTQYF.

The sample holds a few counts of this clone. The V gene is TRBV3-1 (or the pseudogene TRBV3-2), the J gene TRBJ2-2, with 7 bases identical to TRBD2. V lost 3 bases to trimming and J lost 5 bases; unmatched junction nucleotides: 6. CDR3 size: 15 residues. CDR1 LGHDT and CDR2 YNNKEL come from the germline V gene (reference sequence). CDR3 amino acids: CASSHSGKVTGELFF. The DNA for the CDR3 is TGTGCCAGCAGCCACAGCGGGAAAGTGACCGGGGAGCTGTTTTTT.

The rearrangement uses TRBV7-2 and TRBJ1-1; TRBD1 matches at 7 bases. Germline V gene data show CDR1 as SGHTA and CDR2 as FQGNSA. The J segment lost 2 bases and the V segment lost 1 base, leaving 1 base of the junction unmatched. The CDR3 spans 14 residues. The CDR3 loop is CASSLGQGNTEAFF. The CDR3 DNA is TGTGCCAGCAGCTTAGGACAGGGCAACACTGAAGCTTTCTTT.

The rearrangement links TRBV5-1 to TRBJ1-4; 8 positions agree with TRBD1. J was trimmed by 4 bases and V by 4 bases; bases with no gene match: 9. This CDR3 comprises 16 residues. Germline CDR1 reads SGHRS; CDR2 reads YFSETQ. In DNA form, the CDR3 reads TGCGCCAGCAGCCCGGGACAGGTCCGAGGTAATGAAAAACTGTTTTTT. Translation: CASSPGQVRGNEKLFF.

V is TRBV6-4 and J is TRBJ2-2; D is ambiguous. The CDR3 is made up of 13 amino acids. The germline gives CDR1 MRHNA, CDR2 SNTAGT. V was pared by 6 bases and J by 4 bases, with 9 bases between. The CDR3 loop reads CASSALGTGELFF. The CDR3 DNA follows: TGTGCCAGCAGCGCCCTGGGCACCGGGGAGCTGTTTTTT.

This chain uses TRBV2 with TRBJ2-2; possibly TRBD2 for D (6 bases). This CDR3 is 16 amino acids long. CDR1 SNHLY and CDR2 FYNNEI come from the germline V gene. With 2 bases removed from V and 0 bases from J, the gap between germline ends came to 10 bases. This CDR3 is CASSESSDPNTGELFF. The CDR3 DNA reads as TGTGCCAGCAGTGAATCTAGCGACCCGAACACCGGGGAGCTGTTTTTT.

The chain combines TRBV19 with TRBJ1-6; no firm D call. V was cut by 4 bases and J by 0 bases, with 13 bases left in between. The CDR3 covers 17 residues. Germline V lookup: CDR1 LNHDA, CDR2 SQIVND (reference sequence). CDR3 sequence: CASSSGELSSYNSPLHF. The CDR3 bases are TGTGCCAGTAGTAGCGGGGAGTTGAGCTCCTATAATTCACCCCTCCACTTT.

V and J are TRBV7-9 and TRBJ2-3, with D hard to call. Germline lookup yields CDR1 SEHNR and CDR2 FQNEAQ (reference sequence). V shed 5 bases and J shed 0 bases, with 12 bases lying between them. The CDR3 loop spans 15 amino acids. The DNA of the CDR3 is TGTGCCAGCAGCCCAGTGGGCGTAAGCACAGATACGCAGTATTTT. This gives the protein CASSPVGVSTDTQYF. Full variable domain (rest looked up from reference TRBV7-9 and TRBJ2-3): DTGVSQNPRHKITKRGQNVTFRCDPISEHNRLYWYRQTLGQGPEFLTYFQNEAQLEKSRLLSDRFSAERPKGSFSTLEIQRTEQGDSAMYLCASSPVGVSTDTQYFGPGTRLTVL.

The CDR3 is CASSQLGLAGEQFF. CDR3 DNA: TGTGCCAGCAGCCAACTAGGACTAGCGGGTGAGCAGTTCTTC. The chain recombines TRBV7-8 with TRBJ2-1, with 11 bases fitting TRBD2. CDR1 and CDR2 from the germline V gene are SGHVS and FQNEAQ. The CDR3 covers 14 residues. Trimming took 5 bases from V and 9 from J; bases not matched to a gene: 6. Full variable domain (missing parts from reference TRBV7-8 and TRBJ2-1): GAGVSQSPRYKVAKRGQDVALRCDPISGHVSLFWYQQALGQGPEFLTYFQNEAQLDKSGLPSDRFFAERPEGSVSTLKIQRTQQEDSAVYLCASSQLGLAGEQFFGPGTRLTVL.

J is TRBJ2-4 and V is TRBV5-1; TRBD2 matches 12 bases. The CDR3 contains 14 residues. Germline V gene sequence: CDR1 SGHRS, CDR2 YFSETQ. V shed 4 bases, J shed 11 bases, and the junction held 7 bases outside the gene matches. The CDR3 bases are TGCGCCAGCAGCCCTACGACTAGCGGGAGAGTTCAGTACTTC. Translation: CASSPTTSGRVQYF.

This chain connects TRBV11-3 to TRBJ2-7, with TRBD1 matching 7 bases. The germline CDR1 and CDR2 sequences are SGHNT and YENEEA. V lost 5 bases to trimming and J lost 4 bases; unmatched junction nucleotides: 5. CDR3 length equals 13 residues. DNA of the CDR3: TGTGCCAGCAGCGCTGGGACAGCTTACGAGCAGTACTTC. It specifies CASSAGTAYEQYF.